Described below is a single T cell receptor (beta chain) sequence and its context. The sample belongs to a study of T cell changes during pregnancy in multiple sclerosis. Profiling relied on immunoSEQ multiplex PCR, and the TCRdb table lists in-frame clones only, not all of them. Altogether about 120,000 clones are present, under 95% being singletons, with the ten largest covering 6.2%. The CDR3 has 15 residues. CDR1 and CDR2 from the germline V gene are ENHRY and SYGVKD. V gave up 8 bases and J gave up 2 bases; unmatched junction bases: 4. This chain uses TRBV10-3 with TRBJ2-2; 11 positions match TRBD1. This sample comprised peripheral blood, obtained before pregnancy. This clonotype was sampled from a female donor with multiple sclerosis, enrolled in a pregnancy study. As DNA, the CDR3 is TGTGCCATCGGACAGGGGGCCTCAAACACCGGGGAGCTGTTTTTT. Translation gives CAIGQGASNTGELFF.